This T cell receptor (beta chain) appears in the sequencing data of a study of PD-1 blockade in classical Hodgkin lymphoma. The study's findings and limits: Significant TCR diversity gains by C4D1 occurred in CD4+ but not CD8+ cells.

Only in-frame clones appear in the TCRdb table, and some are missing; sequencing was by immunoSEQ multiplex PCR. The data show tens of thousands of clones, roughly 73% seen once. Concerning this clone itself: Antigen specificity is unknown.

The CDR3 runs 13 residues. Trimming cost V 6 bases and J 7 bases, with 10 bases left between them. Germline V gene sequence: CDR1 MNHEY, CDR2 SVGAGI. Time point denoted: cycle 4 day 1 (C4D1), after 6 weeks of nivolumab. Each patient experienced a relapse that followed autologous stem cell transplantation, and brentuximab vedotin exposure varied. Source: peripheral blood mononuclear cells (PBMCs), taken before the fourth cycle of nivolumab. The TCR was taken from a human donor with classical Hodgkin lymphoma. The chain joins TRBV6-5 to TRBJ1-6, with D unresolved. The DNA of the CDR3 is TGTGCCAGCAGGGCAGCCGTCAATTCACCCCTCCACTTT. Its protein is CASRAAVNSPLHF.